The clone carrying this TCR beta chain occurred once. Researchers made TCR beta libraries by using iRepertoire HTBI primers and running Arm-PCR on CDR3 regions. TCRdb redid the calling of the multiplex PCR reads with MiXCR, one entry per CDR3 protein. The table has about 430,000 distinct CDR3 sequences, roughly 23% seen once. This entry comes from a study of regulatory T cells in long-lasting Graves disease. From germline, CDR1 is MNHEY and CDR2 SMNVEV (reference sequence). This CDR3 spans 12 amino acids. J was trimmed by 8 bases and V by 8 bases; bases with no gene match: 5. Time point denoted: persistent/refractory GD, antithyroid drugs over 5 years with positive TRAb. Construction of the TCR library relied on RNA isolated from PBMCs.

The clonotype comes from a female donor with Graves disease. The chain recombines TRBV27 with TRBJ2-1; TRBD1 matches 8 bases. The sequences come from peripheral blood mononuclear cells (PBMCs), collected when the disease was refractory, from a patient treated with antithyroid drugs. Written as DNA, the CDR3 is TGTGCCAGCGGGACAGGTGCCCATGAGCAGTTCTTC. This gives the protein CASGTGAHEQFF.